The 31 T cell receptor beta chains given below trace back to one sample, sequenced in a study of blood T cell repertoires in COVID-19. Profiled with immunoSEQ multiplex PCR; TCRdb holds only in-frame clones, not every one. The sample yields about 48,000 clones, about 85% seen once. The sample consisted of peripheral blood. The receptors come from a woman aged 55-69 years with acute or convalescent COVID-19.

The chain joins TRBV3-1 (or the pseudogene TRBV3-2) to TRBJ1-1; D may be TRBD1 (5 bases). Germline lookup yields CDR1 LGHDT and CDR2 YNNKEL (reference sequence). V shed 4 bases and J shed 8 bases, with 14 bases lying between them. The CDR3 totals 13 residues. CDR3: CASSRTSGGEAFF. CDR3 sequence (DNA): TGTGCCAGCAGCCGGACGTCGGGGGGGGAAGCTTTCTTT.

V and J are TRBV28 and TRBJ2-5; unclear D gene. CDR1 and CDR2 from the germline V gene are MDHEN and SYDVKM. The CDR3 runs 12 residues. V lost 5 bases and J 4 bases, leaving 8 bases between the germline ends. CDR3 amino acids: CASSGSRETQYF. CDR3 nucleotides: TGTGCCAGCAGTGGCTCAAGAGAGACCCAGTACTTC.

The chain has TRBV7-3 and TRBJ2-3, with a possible D match to TRBD1 (6 bases). CDR3 size: 15 residues. Germline V lookup: CDR1 SGHTA, CDR2 FQGTGA. Trimming stripped 1 base from V and 2 bases from J, with 10 bases between. The CDR3 loop reads CASSLRGLATDTQYF. The CDR3 DNA reads as TGTGCCAGCAGCTTAAGGGGGCTGGCCACAGATACGCAGTATTTT.

The chain recombines TRBV11-1 with TRBJ1-1; 11 bases match TRBD1. CDR1 is SGHAT, CDR2 FQDESV, per germline (reference sequence). V dropped 5 bases and J dropped 3; count of bases not matched to a gene: 8. The CDR3 runs 16 residues. CDR3 sequence (DNA): TGTGCCAGCAGCCAAGAAGGGACAGGGGGGCACACTGAAGCTTTCTTT. Translating gives CASSQEGTGGHTEAFF.

This CDR3 reads CSVERGGGDYNEQFF. CDR3 nucleotide sequence: TGCAGCGTTGAAAGGGGCGGGGGGGATTACAATGAGCAGTTCTTC. The chain is built from TRBV29-1 and TRBJ2-1; 9 bases line up with TRBD2. V lost 2 bases, J lost 4 bases, and 6 bases stayed unmatched. Per germline, CDR1 SQVTM and CDR2 ANQGSEA. The length of the CDR3 is 15 residues.

This sequence joins TRBV5-1 and TRBJ2-6; possible D gene TRBD2, 5 bases. This CDR3 is built from 14 residues. Germline V lookup: CDR1 SGHRS, CDR2 YFSETQ. The V end lost 6 bases, the J end lost 0 bases, and 7 bases lay between the germline ends. This chain's CDR3 is CASTRVSGANVLTF. CDR3 in DNA: TGCGCCAGCACGAGGGTCTCTGGGGCCAACGTCCTGACTTTC. Together with reference TRBV5-1 and TRBJ2-6, the CDR3 gives the full variable domain: KAGVTQTPRYLIKTRGQQVTLSCSPISGHRSVSWYQQTPGQGLQFLFEYFSETQRNKGNFPGRFSGRQFSNSRSEMNVSTLELGDSALYLCASTRVSGANVLTFGAGSRLTVL.

V and J are TRBV5-4 and TRBJ1-2; D may be TRBD1 (6 bases). Deletions cut 2 bases from V and 1 base from J, with 12 bases between. This CDR3 has 15 amino acids. The germline V gene has CDR1 SGHNT and CDR2 YYREEE (reference sequence). CDR3 bases: TGTGCCAGCAGCTTAGGGGGGGAGATTAACTATGGCTACACCTTC. This sequence encodes CASSLGGEINYGYTF.

CDR3 region: CASSQDRGYQETQYF. CDR3 DNA sequence: TGTGCCAGCAGCCAAGACCGAGGGTACCAAGAGACCCAGTACTTC. The rearrangement joins TRBV3-1 (or the pseudogene TRBV3-2) to TRBJ2-5, with a tentative D call TRBD2 (5 bases). This CDR3 comprises 15 residues. Trimming took off 0 bases at V and 0 bases at J, with 8 bases between the two ends. Germline assignment: CDR1 LGHDT and CDR2 YNNKEL (reference sequence).

This rearrangement joins TRBV7-2 to TRBJ1-5, with TRBD1 as a possible D gene (5 bases). Germline assignment: CDR1 SGHTA and CDR2 FQGNSA. CDR3 length: 15 residues. Trimming took off 0 bases at V and 0 bases at J, with 6 bases between the two ends. The CDR3 nucleotides are TGTGCCAGCAGCTTAGCAGGGGATAGCAATCAGCCCCAGCATTTT. Its protein is CASSLAGDSNQPQHF.

The rearrangement links TRBV9 to TRBJ2-1; 10 bases are shared with TRBD2. Germline CDR1 SGDLS, CDR2 YYNGEE. The V and J ends lost 3 bases and 8 bases, in that order; junction bases with no gene match: 11. The length of the CDR3 is 16 residues. The CDR3 bases are TGTGCCAGCAGCGGACCCACTAGCGGGAATTGGTATGAGCAGTTCTTC. Its translation is CASSGPTSGNWYEQFF.

This rearrangement joins TRBV2 to TRBJ2-1, with 8 bases aligning to TRBD1. This CDR3 has 13 amino acids. The junction had 3 bases not matched to a gene; V was cut back by 5 bases and J by 6 bases. The germline CDR1 and CDR2 sequences are SNHLY and FYNNEI. The CDR3 nucleotides read TGTGCCAGCAGTAATACAGGGGGCAATGAGCAGTTCTTC. It codes for CASSNTGGNEQFF. The full variable domain, completed using reference TRBV2 and TRBJ2-1, is EPEVTQTPSHQVTQMGQEVILRCVPISNHLYFYWYRQILGQKVEFLVSFYNNEISEKSEIFDDQFSVERPDGSNFTLKIRSTKLEDSAMYFCASSNTGGNEQFFGPGTRLTVL.

The chain has TRBV4-2 and TRBJ1-3; no definite D call. Germline values: CDR1 LGHNA, CDR2 YNFKEQ. CDR3 size: 15 residues. V lost 0 bases and J lost 3, with 9 bases in between. The CDR3 DNA is TGTGCCAGCAGCCAAGATCGGAACAGTGGAAACACCATATATTTT. It yields the protein CASSQDRNSGNTIYF.

The CDR3: CASSNLAGGPITQYF. The CDR3 DNA reads TGTGCCAGTAGCAACCTAGCGGGAGGGCCGATTACGCAGTATTTT. This sequence joins TRBV19 and TRBJ2-3; 12 bases map to TRBD2. Trimming cost V 6 bases and J 8 bases; bases outside gene matches: 9. The germline gives CDR1 LNHDA, CDR2 SQIVND (reference sequence). The CDR3 runs 15 residues.

The chain joins TRBV5-1 to TRBJ2-5, with 13 nucleotides matching TRBD2. The CDR3 is 16 amino acids. Germline trimming cut 4 bases from V and 0 bases from J; bases unmatched to any gene: 3. The germline V gene has CDR1 SGHRS and CDR2 YFSETQ. In nucleotides, the CDR3 is TGCGCCAGCAGCCTCGGACTAGCGGGGGACCAAGAGACCCAGTACTTC. It yields the protein CASSLGLAGDQETQYF.

The chain joins TRBV5-1 to TRBJ2-1, with TRBD2 identical over 11 bases. CDR1 is SGHRS, CDR2 YFSETQ, per germline. The CDR3 has 15 residues. V shed 4 bases and J 5 bases; nucleotides not matched to a gene: 5. The CDR3 here is CASSDGTSGHNEQFF. The CDR3 nucleotides read TGCGCCAGCAGCGACGGGACTAGCGGCCACAATGAGCAGTTCTTC.

CDR3 coding DNA: TGTGCCAGCAGCCAACGCGGGGGATCCAAAGAGACCCAGTACTTC. It is translated as CASSQRGGSKETQYF. V gene TRBV7-8 combines with J gene TRBJ2-5, with 7 positions matching TRBD2. V shed 5 bases, J shed 3 bases, and the junction held 9 bases outside the gene matches. The CDR3 has 15 residues. The V gene's germline CDR1 is SGHVS and CDR2 FQNEAQ.

The chain carries TRBV29-1 and TRBJ1-1, with 8 bases that match TRBD1. Trimming removed 4 bases from V and 0 bases from J; junction bases left unmatched: 1. Germline CDR1 is SQVTM and CDR2 is ANQGSEA. The CDR3 runs 13 residues. The CDR3 loop reads CSVGQGLNTEAFF. The CDR3 nucleotides read TGCAGCGTTGGACAGGGGCTGAACACTGAAGCTTTCTTT.

Only one count was recorded for this clone. The CDR3 loop is CSVAPSGYNEQFF. The CDR3 DNA reads as TGCAGCGTTGCGCCTAGCGGATACAATGAGCAGTTCTTC. The chain combines TRBV29-1 with TRBJ2-1; 7 nucleotides agree with TRBD2. V was clipped by 4 bases and J by 4 bases; unmatched bases: 4. Germline-derived CDR1 and CDR2 are SQVTM and ANQGSEA. This CDR3 has 13 amino acids.

The chain is built from TRBV7-3 and TRBJ2-1; TRBD2 agrees at 9 bases. Trimming took 2 bases from V and 8 from J; bases not matched to a gene: 7. The germline V gene has CDR1 SGHTA and CDR2 FQGTGA. The CDR3 runs to 15 residues. The CDR3 region is CASSLGGRALDEQFF. CDR3 nucleotides: TGTGCCAGCAGCTTAGGCGGGAGGGCCTTAGATGAGCAGTTCTTC.

The V and J genes are TRBV12-3 or TRBV12-4 and TRBJ2-7, with TRBD1 matching over 7 bases. The CDR3 runs 12 residues. Trimming took 6 bases from V and 4 from J; bases not matched to a gene: 3. Here the CDR3 DNA reads TGTGCCAGCAGCTCAGGGGGTTACGAGCAGTACTTC. It encodes CASSSGGYEQYF.

V is TRBV3-1 (or the pseudogene TRBV3-2) and J is TRBJ2-5; the match to TRBD1 covers 8 bases. CDR3 length: 17 amino acids. In germline, CDR1 is LGHDT, CDR2 YNNKEL (reference sequence). With 4 bases clipped from V and 5 bases from J, the junction kept 15 bases outside the gene matches. The CDR3 is CASSPRGQAARKETQYF. The CDR3 DNA follows: TGTGCCAGCAGCCCGAGGGGACAGGCCGCAAGGAAGGAGACCCAGTACTTC.

This sequence joins TRBV2 and TRBJ2-7; 9 bases align to TRBD2. V lost 6 bases to trimming and J lost 5 bases; unmatched junction nucleotides: 11. Germline CDR1 and CDR2: SNHLY and FYNNEI. The CDR3 runs 15 residues. CDR3 region: CASSRPAGGPHEQYF. The CDR3 DNA sequence: TGTGCCAGCAGCCGTCCGGCGGGAGGGCCGCACGAGCAGTACTTC. The variable domain in full, completed from reference TRBV2 and TRBJ2-7, reads EPEVTQTPSHQVTQMGQEVILRCVPISNHLYFYWYRQILGQKVEFLVSFYNNEISEKSEIFDDQFSVERPDGSNFTLKIRSTKLEDSAMYFCASSRPAGGPHEQYFGPGTRLTVT.

This clone was observed a single time. The chain uses TRBV19 and TRBJ1-3; D perhaps matches TRBD1 (6 bases). Germline CDR1 reads LNHDA; CDR2 reads SQIVND (reference sequence). Trimming removed 3 bases from V and 0 bases from J, with 18 bases in between. This CDR3 is built from 18 residues. CDR3 bases: TGTGCCAGTAGTATTTCAACCGCGGACAGCCTCTCTGGAAACACCATATATTTT. Translated, it gives CASSISTADSLSGNTIYF.

The chain joins TRBV27 to TRBJ2-7; 9 positions match TRBD1. V dropped 4 bases and J dropped 2; count of bases not matched to a gene: 3. The CDR3 has 14 residues. Germline CDR1 reads MNHEY; CDR2 reads SMNVEV (reference sequence). The DNA of the CDR3 is TGTGCCAGCAGTTCGCGGGACAGGGCCTACGAGCAGTACTTC. This sequence encodes CASSSRDRAYEQYF.

This chain links TRBV7-8 with TRBJ2-2; D is possibly TRBD1 (6 bases). Trimming removed 2 bases at V and 4 bases at J, with 17 bases between. This CDR3 is 17 amino acids long. Germline V gene lookup returns CDR1 SGHVS and CDR2 FQNEAQ. For the CDR3, the DNA is TGTGCCAGCAGCTTAATCGTCCGAGGGGGTGGCACCGGGGAGCTGTTTTTT. Its protein product is CASSLIVRGGGTGELFF.

The J gene is TRBJ1-5, the V gene TRBV21-1; TRBD1 is the table's D call and was not checked against the DNA. TRBV21-1 is described as a pseudogene. This CDR3 is 12 amino acids long. CDR3 sequence reads: CASRGQRQPQHF. In nucleotides, the CDR3 is TGTGCCAGCAGGGGACAGAGGCAGCCCCAGCATTTT.

This clone has only one observation. The chain combines TRBV7-8 with TRBJ2-1, with TRBD2 matching 10 bases. The ends lost 1 base at V and 3 bases at J; junction bases unmatched: 3. This CDR3 is built from 16 residues. Germline CDR1 is SGHVS and CDR2 is FQNEAQ. The CDR3 bases are TGTGCCAGCAGCTTAGTGACTAGCGGGCTCTACAATGAGCAGTTCTTC. Amino acids: CASSLVTSGLYNEQFF.

Points on this clone: Other DNA sequences in this sample translate to the same CDR3. The chain combines TRBV12-3 or TRBV12-4 with TRBJ2-5; a possible D gene is TRBD1 (6 bases). The CDR3 is 13 residues long. V lost 0 bases and J lost 4, with 6 bases in between. The CDR3 spells CASSLAGGETQYF. The CDR3, as DNA: TGTGCCAGCAGTTTAGCAGGGGGAGAGACCCAGTACTTC.

This clone came up once. This chain links TRBV7-8 with TRBJ1-3, with 9 bases fitting TRBD1. The V segment lost 5 bases and the J segment 9 bases; nucleotides outside the gene matches: 14. CDR3 length equals 16 residues. CDR1 SGHVS and CDR2 FQNEAQ come from the germline V gene. CDR3 in DNA: TGTGCCAGCAGCCCTCGTCCCGGGACAGGGAGGGGCACCATATATTTT. As protein: CASSPRPGTGRGTIYF.

This chain's CDR3 is CASSVGQSPREQYF. The CDR3 DNA is TGTGCCAGTAGCGTGGGACAGTCTCCCCGTGAGCAGTACTTC. This sequence joins TRBV19 and TRBJ2-7; 7 bases match TRBD1. This CDR3 has 14 amino acids. Germline loops: CDR1 LNHDA, CDR2 SQIVND (reference sequence). The trim removed 6 bases at V and 7 bases at J, leaving 12 bases unmatched.

In DNA form, the CDR3 reads TGCGCCAGCAGTGAGTCGATGGGACAGACGAACTATGGCTACACCTTC. Amino acid sequence: CASSESMGQTNYGYTF. The V and J genes are TRBV10-1 and TRBJ1-2, with 7 bases aligning to TRBD1. V trimming: 0 bases; J trimming: 2 bases; junction bases outside the gene matches: 6. Per germline, CDR1 WNHNN and CDR2 SYGVQD (reference sequence). This CDR3 has 16 residues.